Listed here are 18 T cell receptor beta chains from one sample, sequenced in a study of cytomegalovirus exposure and HLA in healthy donors. PCR employed 60 Vbeta and 13 Jbeta primers. Method: immunoSEQ multiplex PCR; TCRdb's copy keeps in-frame clones and lacks some. The sample has roughly 180,000 clones, around a tenth seen once. Sequenced input: PBMCs. The receptors stem from a woman aged 25 to 39 in good health and CMV-seropositive.

The gene calls are TRBV7-9 and TRBJ2-2; weak D call: TRBD2 (5 bases). The CDR3 extends over 12 amino acids. Germline values: CDR1 SEHNR, CDR2 FQNEAQ (reference sequence). V dropped 5 bases and J dropped 5 bases, with 6 bases sitting between them. CDR3 loop: CASSGETGELFF. CDR3 coding DNA: TGTGCCAGCAGCGGGGAGACCGGGGAGCTGTTTTTT.

In this sample, this clone turned up a few times. The chain couples TRBV7-2 to TRBJ2-7, with D possibly being TRBD1 (7 bases). Germline values: CDR1 SGHTA, CDR2 FQGNSA. V lost 4 bases to trimming and J lost 3 bases, with 16 bases between them. The CDR3 is 15 amino acids. The CDR3 nucleotides are TGTGCCAGCAGCTCTCCCGGGCAGGGGGGCTACGAGCAGTACTTC. It yields the protein CASSSPGQGGYEQYF.

The sample holds a few counts of this clone. The V call is TRBV4-1, the J call TRBJ2-2; D might be TRBD2 (6 bases). The V end was cut by 3 bases, the J end by 0 bases, with 14 bases between. Per germline, CDR1 MGHRA and CDR2 YSYEKL. The CDR3 length is 17 residues. CDR3 DNA: TGCGCCAGCAGCCAGCGAGAACTAGCAGCGAACACCGGGGAGCTGTTTTTT. This gives the protein CASSQRELAANTGELFF.

The CDR3 region has the DNA TGTGCCAGTAGTAAGGGCAGGGGGCCGACAGATACGCAGTATTTT. It is translated as CASSKGRGPTDTQYF. The chain combines TRBV19 with TRBJ2-3; 8 bases fit TRBD1. Germline V gene sequence: CDR1 LNHDA, CDR2 SQIVND (reference sequence). V was pared by 4 bases and J by 3 bases, with 6 bases of the junction left unmatched. The CDR3 is made up of 15 amino acids. The full variable domain, in which reference TRBV19 and TRBJ2-3 provide the parts outside the CDR3, is DGGITQSPKYLFRKEGQNVTLSCEQNLNHDAMYWYRQDPGQGLRLIYYSQIVNDFQKGDIAEGYSVSREKKESFPLTVTSAQKNPTAFYLCASSKGRGPTDTQYFGPGTRLTVL.

The rearrangement uses TRBV27 and TRBJ2-7, with TRBD2 matching 7 bases. The CDR3 spans 14 residues. Per germline, CDR1 MNHEY and CDR2 SMNVEV (reference sequence). The V and J ends lost 7 bases and 3 bases, in that order; junction bases with no gene match: 9. The CDR3 spells CASTPGGGVYEQYF. CDR3 nucleotide sequence: TGTGCCAGCACCCCTGGGGGAGGGGTCTACGAGCAGTACTTC.

The V gene is TRBV5-5, the J gene TRBJ2-1, with D unclear. CDR1 is SGHKS, CDR2 YYEKEE, per germline (reference sequence). The CDR3 length is 13 residues. The V and J ends lost 0 bases and 7 bases respectively, with 8 bases between them. The CDR3 sequence: CASSLGQVNEQFF. The DNA of the CDR3 is TGTGCCAGCAGCTTGGGGCAGGTTAATGAGCAGTTCTTC.

The chain joins TRBV5-1 to TRBJ2-2, with 7 positions matching TRBD1. With 4 bases clipped from V and 5 bases from J, the junction kept 2 bases outside the gene matches. The germline CDR1 and CDR2 sequences are SGHRS and YFSETQ. The CDR3 has 13 residues. The CDR3 protein is CASSPQGTGELFF. The CDR3 DNA reads TGCGCCAGCAGCCCACAGGGGACCGGGGAGCTGTTTTTT.

The rearrangement links TRBV2 to TRBJ1-2; perhaps TRBD1 as D (6 bases). The V gene lost 5 bases and the J gene lost 7 bases, with 17 bases spanning the gap. The germline V gene has CDR1 SNHLY and CDR2 FYNNEI. CDR3 length: 14 amino acids. As DNA, the CDR3 is TGTGCCAGCAGTTTTTACAGGGCGGGGGGTGGCTACACCTTC. This codes for CASSFYRAGGGYTF.

This clone was counted only a few times. The gene calls are TRBV4-1 and TRBJ2-1, with 9 nucleotides matching TRBD2. CDR1 and CDR2 from the germline V gene are MGHRA and YSYEKL. The ends lost 3 bases at V and 2 bases at J; junction bases unmatched: 5. This CDR3 is built from 16 residues. The CDR3 here is CASSHGLARAYNEQFF. The CDR3 DNA sequence: TGCGCCAGCAGCCACGGACTAGCGCGGGCCTACAATGAGCAGTTCTTC.

V usage is TRBV10-1 and J usage is TRBJ1-2, with D unclear. This CDR3 is built from 13 residues. Deletions cut 4 bases from V and 2 bases from J, with 8 bases between. The germline V gene has CDR1 WNHNN and CDR2 SYGVQD (reference sequence). Here the CDR3 DNA reads TGCGCCAGCAGTGGTCCGGGAAACTATGGCTACACCTTC. Translated: CASSGPGNYGYTF.

This clone was seen more than once but under ten times. As DNA, the CDR3 is TGCGCCAGCAGCCCGGACAGAGCCCTAGAGGGCTACACCTTC. This codes for CASSPDRALEGYTF. This chain joins TRBV5-1 and TRBJ1-2; tentative D call: TRBD1 (6 bases). The ends were cut back, 4 bases at V and 8 bases at J, with 18 bases in the middle. The CDR3 extends over 14 amino acids. The V gene's germline CDR1 is SGHRS and CDR2 YFSETQ.

This clone was detected a few times. The chain joins TRBV6-1 to TRBJ2-5; D gene unclear. Between the trimmed V and J ends, which lost 4 bases and 1 base, there was a span of 10 bases. The CDR3 has 14 residues. Germline CDR1 reads MNHNS; CDR2 reads SASEGT. The DNA for the CDR3 is TGTGCCAGCAGTGTCACTATAACCCAAGAGACCCAGTACTTC. Translated, it gives CASSVTITQETQYF.

This clone has just a few counts. V and J are TRBV11-2 and TRBJ1-3; D perhaps matches TRBD1 (5 bases). Germline V CDR1 and CDR2: SGHAT, FQNNGV. V was pared by 5 bases and J by 3 bases, with 20 bases between. The CDR3 extends over 17 amino acids. Here the CDR3 reads CASSPRLGRGGGNTIYF. The CDR3 bases are TGTGCCAGCAGCCCCCGTTTGGGTAGGGGAGGTGGAAACACCATATATTTT.

This chain links TRBV10-3 with TRBJ2-3, with 9 bases lining up with TRBD1. The CDR3 covers 14 residues. The germline gives CDR1 ENHRY, CDR2 SYGVKD. Trimming removed 5 bases from V and 5 bases from J; junction bases left unmatched: 5. The CDR3 region is CAISPGTGIDTQYF. The CDR3 coding sequence is TGTGCCATCAGTCCCGGGACAGGGATAGATACGCAGTATTTT.

In this sample, this clone turned up a few times. CDR3 region: CASSLTGEAFF. DNA for the CDR3: TGTGCCAGCTCGCTGACAGGTGAAGCTTTCTTT. The V call is TRBV18, the J call TRBJ1-1; D might be TRBD1 (6 bases). The CDR3 sequence is 11 residues long. Germline V gene sequence: CDR1 KGHSH, CDR2 LQKENI. V lost 6 bases to trimming and J lost 7 bases, with 9 bases between them.

There are a few counts of this clone. The genes are TRBV7-9 and TRBJ2-1; 8 bases agree with TRBD2. Trimming took 5 bases from V and 4 from J; bases not matched to a gene: 10. The V gene's germline CDR1 is SEHNR and CDR2 FQNEAQ (reference sequence). The CDR3 consists of 16 residues. CDR3 coding DNA: TGTGCCAGCAGCCTTAGTGCGGGACTAGTGTACAATGAGCAGTTCTTC. This gives the protein CASSLSAGLVYNEQFF.

The chain links TRBV25-1 to TRBJ2-2, with D possibly TRBD2 on 5 matching bases. Germline CDR1 and CDR2: MGHDK and SYGVNS. This CDR3 comprises 14 residues. V was cut by 4 bases and J by 6 bases, with 12 bases left in between. CDR3 nucleotide sequence: TGTGCCAGCAGTGCCCCCGCGAGGGCCGGGGAGCTGTTTTTT. Protein sequence: CASSAPARAGELFF.

Comments on this clone: At the DNA level, this CDR3 is encoded by other sequences in the same sample as well. The chain joins TRBV2 to TRBJ2-7, with a tentative D call TRBD1 (5 bases). The CDR3 spans 12 residues. Germline CDR1 SNHLY, CDR2 FYNNEI. Trimming removed 7 bases from V and 2 bases from J, with 9 bases in between. The CDR3: CASKGLAYEQYF. The CDR3 DNA reads as TGTGCCAGCAAGGGGCTAGCCTACGAGCAGTACTTC.